The 24 T cell receptor beta chains in this list originate from one sample, sequenced in a study of blood T cells in healthy people across ages (dated by TCRdb to between 2014 and 2016). Libraries were prepared through 5' RACE. The sequencing machine was an Illumina HiSeq 2500. A second PCR of about 6 to 11 cycles was performed with a sample-barcoded 5' primer and a J-beta primer mix. The raw public reads went through TCRdb reprocessing: fastp at Q25, MiXCR clone calling, in-frame beta chains kept. Each record represents a unique CDR3 protein, reported with the most common genes and DNA among its rows. For this sample the table gives under 2 million distinct CDR3 sequences, of which about 31% were detected only once. Together, the top ten hold around 10% of the sample. Sequenced input: blood. The receptors were sampled from a woman aged 25-40 years in good health.

The chain is built from TRBV27 and TRBJ2-6, with D hard to call. Trimming took 3 bases from V and 0 from J, leaving 15 bases between them. Germline CDR1 MNHEY, CDR2 SMNVEV (reference sequence). CDR3 length: 18 amino acids. This CDR3 is CASSFFPTPVSGANVLTF. The CDR3 nucleotides are TGTGCCAGCAGTTTTTTTCCGACACCCGTCTCTGGGGCCAACGTCCTGACTTTC.

This chain uses TRBV27 with TRBJ2-3; the D gene is possibly TRBD1 (6 bases). Per germline, CDR1 MNHEY and CDR2 SMNVEV (reference sequence). With 3 bases removed from V and 4 bases from J, the gap between germline ends came to 14 bases. CDR3 length: 15 amino acids. In nucleotides, the CDR3 is TGTGCCAGCAGTTTGGCTAGCAGGGGCGCAGATACGCAGTATTTT. Amino acids: CASSLASRGADTQYF.

This clonotype showed up just once. This chain links TRBV13 with TRBJ1-1; no definite D call. This CDR3 region has 15 residues. Per the germline V gene, CDR1 is PRHDT and CDR2 is FYEKMQ (reference sequence). Trimming left V 4 bases short and J 1 base short, with 13 bases between. CDR3 region: CASSSPTLKNTEAFF. CDR3 bases: TGTGCCAGCAGCTCCCCGACACTCAAGAACACTGAAGCTTTCTTT.

This clonotype was seen more than once but under ten times. V is TRBV20-1 and J is TRBJ2-7; 7 bases line up with TRBD1. Germline trimming cut 3 bases from V and 3 bases from J; bases unmatched to any gene: 8. Germline lookup yields CDR1 DFQATT and CDR2 SNEGSKA (reference sequence). The CDR3 contains 14 residues. CDR3 nucleotides: TGCAGTGCTAGTTTCACGACAGGGAACTACGAGCAGTACTTC. Translation gives CSASFTTGNYEQYF.

This clonotype was counted at least ten times. The rearrangement links TRBV29-1 to TRBJ2-3; weak D call: TRBD1 (5 bases). The length of the CDR3 is 12 residues. Germline V gene sequence: CDR1 SQVTM, CDR2 ANQGSEA. Trimming took off 3 bases at V and 2 bases at J, with 6 bases between the two ends. The CDR3 sequence is CSVEGPTDTQYF. As DNA, the CDR3 is TGCAGCGTTGAGGGGCCCACAGATACGCAGTATTTT.

The chain is built from TRBV20-1 and TRBJ2-1, with D maybe TRBD2 (6 bases). CDR3 length: 14 residues. In germline, CDR1 is DFQATT, CDR2 SNEGSKA (reference sequence). Trimming shortened V by 5 bases and J by 4 bases, and 15 bases separated the two germline ends. DNA for the CDR3: TGCAGTGCTGTGGGCGGGACCATTTACAATGAGCAGTTCTTC. Translation gives CSAVGGTIYNEQFF.

As concerns this clonotype: A much larger clone sits a single nucleotide away, making a read error possible. The CDR3 region is CASSPILGSYNEQFF. The CDR3 region has the DNA TGTGCCAGCAGCCCTATCTTGGGCTCCTACAATGAGCAGTTCTTC. The chain is built from TRBV7-3 and TRBJ2-1, with no clear D. The germline CDR1 and CDR2 sequences are SGHTA and FQGTGA. There are 15 residues in the CDR3. The ends were cut back, 5 bases at V and 0 bases at J, with 11 bases in the middle.

V usage is TRBV2 and J usage is TRBJ2-7; 9 nucleotides line up with TRBD1. This CDR3 comprises 14 residues. With V trimmed by 3 bases and J by 5 bases, 5 bases remained unmatched. The germline gives CDR1 SNHLY, CDR2 FYNNEI. For the CDR3, the DNA is TGTGCCAGCAGTGATCAGGGACAGGGCAACGAGCAGTACTTC. Its protein product is CASSDQGQGNEQYF.

This clonotype came up a few times. The rearrangement joins TRBV29-1 to TRBJ2-2, with D tentatively TRBD2 (7 bases). The CDR3 runs to 12 residues. Germline assignment: CDR1 SQVTM and CDR2 ANQGSEA. Trimming took off 7 bases at V and 7 bases at J, with 13 bases between the two ends. The CDR3 spells CSASRGGGELFF. The CDR3 coding sequence is TGCAGCGCCTCAAGGGGGGGCGGGGAGCTGTTTTTT.

The chain couples TRBV3-1 to TRBJ2-7; perhaps TRBD2 as D (5 bases). Trimming took 4 bases from V and 2 from J, leaving 18 bases between them. The CDR3 runs to 16 residues. The V gene's germline CDR1 is LGHDT and CDR2 YNNKEL (reference sequence). The CDR3 DNA sequence: TGTGCCAGCAGCCGAAGAGGTGTAGCGACCACCTACGAGCAGTACTTC. Protein sequence: CASSRRGVATTYEQYF.

This clonotype was seen at least ten times. This rearrangement joins TRBV4-1 to TRBJ2-1, with TRBD1 matching over 7 bases. With V trimmed by 3 bases and J by 12 bases, 8 bases remained unmatched. CDR1 and CDR2 (germline): MGHRA, YSYEKL. This CDR3 contains 13 residues. CDR3 bases: TGCGCCAGCAGCCAGCAACAGGGGCAGTGGCAGTTCTTC. As protein: CASSQQQGQWQFF.

This clonotype has more than one count but fewer than ten. The rearrangement links TRBV6-6 to TRBJ1-1, with D possibly TRBD1 on 5 matching bases. V was shortened by 3 bases and J by 1 base, with 12 bases between the two germline ends. Germline V gives CDR1 MNHNY, CDR2 SVGAGI (reference sequence). CDR3 size: 15 residues. CDR3 region: CASSYILGQNTEAFF. CDR3 DNA sequence: TGTGCCAGCAGTTATATACTTGGACAGAACACTGAAGCTTTCTTT.

This clonotype was recorded a few times. CDR3 DNA: TGCGCCAGCAGCCCCTTGGGGCGGAGCAATCAGCCCCAGCATTTT. Translated: CASSPLGRSNQPQHF. The chain employs TRBV4-1 and TRBJ1-5; a possible D gene is TRBD1 (5 bases). CDR1 and CDR2 (germline): MGHRA, YSYEKL. The CDR3 consists of 15 residues. V was pared by 4 bases and J by 1 base, with 11 bases between.

This clonotype was seen at least ten times. Written as DNA, the CDR3 is TGTGCCAGCAGCTCCAGGACTAGCTTCTTTGAGCAGTTCTTC. The encoded protein is CASSSRTSFFEQFF. The gene calls are TRBV7-2 and TRBJ2-1; 8 nucleotides align to TRBD2. The CDR3 is 14 residues long. Germline V gene lookup returns CDR1 SGHTA and CDR2 FQGNSA. J lost 9 bases, V lost 4 bases, and 8 bases had no gene match. Combining the CDR3 with reference TRBV7-2 and TRBJ2-1 gives the whole variable domain GAGVSQSPSNKVTEKGKDVELRCDPISGHTALYWYRQSLGQGLEFLIYFQGNSAPDKSGLPSDRFSAERTGGSVSTLTIQRTQQEDSAVYLCASSSRTSFFEQFFGPGTRLTVL.

The genes are TRBV12-3 or TRBV12-4 and TRBJ1-1, with D possibly matching TRBD1 (6 bases). V gave up 3 bases and J gave up 3 bases, with 17 bases separating them. The CDR3 extends over 16 amino acids. CDR3 sequence reads: CASSFEWAGADTEAFF. In DNA, the CDR3 is TGTGCCAGCAGTTTTGAGTGGGCAGGGGCAGACACTGAAGCTTTCTTT.

This clonotype turned up a few times. The chain uses TRBV27 and TRBJ1-1; D is uncertain. The CDR3 spans 13 residues. Germline CDR1 reads MNHEY; CDR2 reads SMNVEV (reference sequence). Trimming took 4 bases from V and 6 from J, leaving 12 bases between them. CDR3 sequence (DNA): TGTGCCAGCAGTTATATCCCGAGGTCTGAAGCTTTCTTT. Translation: CASSYIPRSEAFF.

This clonotype has just a few counts. The rearrangement joins TRBV6-5 to TRBJ2-1, with 8 bases fitting TRBD1. The length of the CDR3 is 17 residues. Germline-derived CDR1 and CDR2 are MNHEY and SVGAGI. V was clipped by 2 bases and J by 7 bases; unmatched bases: 13. Written as DNA, the CDR3 is TGTGCCAGCAGTTACCATCCCCGGGACAGGATGGGGAATGAGCAGTTCTTC. Translation gives CASSYHPRDRMGNEQFF.

This chain connects TRBV5-1 to TRBJ2-1; 9 bases match TRBD2. Trimming at V came to 4 bases and at J to 6 bases, leaving 5 bases not matched to a gene. CDR3 length equals 14 residues. Germline V gene data show CDR1 as SGHRS and CDR2 as YFSETQ. CDR3 residues: CASSAGTSLNEQFF. The DNA of the CDR3 is TGCGCCAGCAGCGCCGGGACTAGCCTCAATGAGCAGTTCTTC.

This chain links TRBV6-5 with TRBJ2-3; possible D gene TRBD2, 5 bases. V shed 2 bases and J shed 2 bases, with 17 bases lying between them. The CDR3 covers 17 residues. From germline, CDR1 is MNHEY and CDR2 SVGAGI. The CDR3 is CASSYTPTQRVTDTQYF. DNA of the CDR3: TGTGCCAGCAGTTACACCCCGACCCAGAGGGTCACAGATACGCAGTATTTT.

The rearrangement links TRBV16 to TRBJ2-4; D is undetermined. Looked up from germline, CDR1 is KGHSY and CDR2 is FQNENV. Between the trimmed V and J ends, which lost 4 bases and 6 bases, there was a span of 16 bases. The CDR3 has 15 residues. CDR3 nucleotides: TGTGCCAGCAGCCCTACGTGGGCGTCGGGAAACATTCAGTACTTC. This gives the protein CASSPTWASGNIQYF.

This clonotype was counted between two and nine times. The V gene is TRBV27, the J gene TRBJ1-5; D perhaps matches TRBD1 (5 bases). The CDR3 sequence is 14 residues long. Germline CDR1 reads MNHEY; CDR2 reads SMNVEV (reference sequence). Trimming took 7 bases from V and 1 from J, leaving 11 bases between them. DNA of the CDR3: TGTGCCAGCAAATCGGGGGGGAGCAATCAGCCCCAGCATTTT. Its translation: CASKSGGSNQPQHF.

The chain recombines TRBV10-1 with TRBJ1-2; 7 nucleotides line up with TRBD1. V was clipped by 3 bases and J by 4 bases; unmatched bases: 11. CDR1 and CDR2 from the germline V gene are WNHNN and SYGVQD (reference sequence). The CDR3 length is 16 residues. The CDR3 spells CASSESDRVYGYGYTF. In nucleotides, the CDR3 is TGCGCCAGCAGTGAATCCGACAGGGTATATGGCTATGGCTACACCTTC.

The chain recombines TRBV12-3 or TRBV12-4 with TRBJ2-3; 7 nucleotides match TRBD1. The CDR3 has 15 residues. The V gene end was trimmed by 7 bases and the J gene end by 0 bases; junction bases not matched to a gene: 7. CDR3 sequence reads: CASTPDRYSTDTQYF. CDR3 DNA: TGTGCCAGCACTCCGGACAGGTACAGCACAGATACGCAGTATTTT.

This clonotype appeared many times. The chain links TRBV7-9 to TRBJ2-7, with 9 bases lining up with TRBD1. V was pared by 5 bases and J by 4 bases, with 6 bases of the junction left unmatched. Germline V CDR1 and CDR2: SEHNR, FQNEAQ (reference sequence). The CDR3 has 14 residues. The CDR3 sequence is CASSPGTGLYEQYF. The DNA of the CDR3 is TGTGCCAGCAGCCCCGGGACAGGGCTGTACGAGCAGTACTTC.